The sequence of this T cell receptor (beta chain) was determined in a study of PD-1 blockade in classical Hodgkin lymphoma. Across the study: With a 2-week interval, patients received intravenous nivolumab at 3 mg/kg.

Concerning this clone itself: The antigen remains undetermined.

Every patient relapsed after autologous stem cell transplantation, and brentuximab vedotin exposure varied. Complete response, partial response or progressive disease made up the best responses. Per the germline V gene, CDR1 is PRHDT and CDR2 is FYEKMQ (reference sequence). V dropped 5 bases and J dropped 8; count of bases not matched to a gene: 14. CDR3 length: 16 residues. General study points: A significant rise in TCR diversity by C4D1 was seen for CD4+ but not CD8+ cells. Exclusion covered patients beginning nivolumab under 1 year post-ASCT.

Assay used: immunoSEQ multiplex PCR; TCRdb lists only in-frame clones, some missing. In the table there are fewer than 55,000 clones, roughly 90% of which are singletons. The chain carries TRBV13 and TRBJ2-3; TRBD1 matches 9 bases. The TCR originated in a human donor with classical Hodgkin lymphoma. The sequencing here drew on peripheral blood mononuclear cells (PBMCs), taken at baseline. DNA of the CDR3: TGTGCCAGCAGCCCAATGGACAGGGGTAAATTGGGTACGCAGTATTTT. Translating it yields CASSPMDRGKLGTQYF.